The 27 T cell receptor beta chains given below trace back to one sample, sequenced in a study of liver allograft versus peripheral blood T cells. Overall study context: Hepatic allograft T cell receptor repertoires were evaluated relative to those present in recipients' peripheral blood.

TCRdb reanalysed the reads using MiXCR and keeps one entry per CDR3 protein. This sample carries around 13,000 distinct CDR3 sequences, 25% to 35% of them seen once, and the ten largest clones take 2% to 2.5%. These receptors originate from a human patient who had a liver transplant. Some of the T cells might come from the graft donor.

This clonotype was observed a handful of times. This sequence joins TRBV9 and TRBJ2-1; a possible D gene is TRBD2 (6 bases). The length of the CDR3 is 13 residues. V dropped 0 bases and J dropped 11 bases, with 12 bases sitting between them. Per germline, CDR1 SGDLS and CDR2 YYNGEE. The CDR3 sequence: CASSVEGRGKQFF. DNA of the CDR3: TGTGCCAGCAGCGTAGAGGGGCGGGGTAAGCAGTTCTTC.

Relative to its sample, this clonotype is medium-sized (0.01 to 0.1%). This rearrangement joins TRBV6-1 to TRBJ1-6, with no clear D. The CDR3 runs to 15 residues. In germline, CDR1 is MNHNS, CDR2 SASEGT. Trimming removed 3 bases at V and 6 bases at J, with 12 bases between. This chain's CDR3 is CASSEPGWSNSPLHF. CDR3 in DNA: TGTGCCAGCAGTGAGCCGGGATGGAGTAATTCACCCCTCCACTTT.

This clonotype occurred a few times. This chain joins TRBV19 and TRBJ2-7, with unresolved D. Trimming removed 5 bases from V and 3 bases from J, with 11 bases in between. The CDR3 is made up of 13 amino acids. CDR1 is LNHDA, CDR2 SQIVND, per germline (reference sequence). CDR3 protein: CASSSAIYYEQYF. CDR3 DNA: TGTGCCAGTAGTTCGGCGATTTACTACGAGCAGTACTTC.

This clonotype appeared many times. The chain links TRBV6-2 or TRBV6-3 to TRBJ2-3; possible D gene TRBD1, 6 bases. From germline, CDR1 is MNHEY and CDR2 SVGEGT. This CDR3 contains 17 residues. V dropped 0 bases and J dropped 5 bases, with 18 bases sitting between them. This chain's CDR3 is CASSYSIVQGLVDTQYF. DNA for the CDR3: TGTGCCAGCAGTTACTCGATTGTGCAGGGGCTGGTAGATACGCAGTATTTT.

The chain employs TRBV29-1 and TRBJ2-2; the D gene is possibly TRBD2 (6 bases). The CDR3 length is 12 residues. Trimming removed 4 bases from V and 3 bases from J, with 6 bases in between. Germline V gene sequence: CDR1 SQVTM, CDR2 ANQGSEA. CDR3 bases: TGCAGCGTTGCGGGAGACACCGGGGAGCTGTTTTTT. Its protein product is CSVAGDTGELFF.

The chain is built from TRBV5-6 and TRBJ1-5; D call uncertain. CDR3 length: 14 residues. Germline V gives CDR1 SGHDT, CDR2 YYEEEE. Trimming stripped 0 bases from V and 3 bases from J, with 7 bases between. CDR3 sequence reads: CASSLGAYNQPQHF. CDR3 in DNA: TGTGCCAGCAGCTTGGGGGCCTACAATCAGCCCCAGCATTTT.

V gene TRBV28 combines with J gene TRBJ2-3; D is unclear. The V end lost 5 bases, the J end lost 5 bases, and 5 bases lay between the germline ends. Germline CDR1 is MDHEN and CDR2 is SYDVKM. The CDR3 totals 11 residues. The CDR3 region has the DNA TGTGCCAGCAGTCCACTAGATACGCAGTATTTT. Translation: CASSPLDTQYF.

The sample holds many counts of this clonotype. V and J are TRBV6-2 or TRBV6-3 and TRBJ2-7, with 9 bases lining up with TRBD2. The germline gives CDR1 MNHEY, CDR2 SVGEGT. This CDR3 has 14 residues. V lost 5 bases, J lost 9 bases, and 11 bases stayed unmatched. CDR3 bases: TGTGCCAGCAGTCCTTCGGGGACTAGCAGCGGGCAGTACTTC. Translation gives CASSPSGTSSGQYF.

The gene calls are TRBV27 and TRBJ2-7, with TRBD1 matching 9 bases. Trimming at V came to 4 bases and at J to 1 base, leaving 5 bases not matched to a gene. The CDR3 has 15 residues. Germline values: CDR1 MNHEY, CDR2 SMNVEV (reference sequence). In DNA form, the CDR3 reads TGTGCCAGCAGTTCCCCCGGACAGGGGTCCTACGAGCAGTACTTC. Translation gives CASSSPGQGSYEQYF.

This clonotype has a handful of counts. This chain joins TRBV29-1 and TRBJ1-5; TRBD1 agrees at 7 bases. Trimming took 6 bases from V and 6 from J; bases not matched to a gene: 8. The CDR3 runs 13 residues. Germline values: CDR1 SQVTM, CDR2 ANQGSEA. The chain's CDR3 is CSVQQGSGQPQHF. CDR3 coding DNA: TGCAGCGTCCAACAGGGGTCGGGTCAGCCCCAGCATTTT.

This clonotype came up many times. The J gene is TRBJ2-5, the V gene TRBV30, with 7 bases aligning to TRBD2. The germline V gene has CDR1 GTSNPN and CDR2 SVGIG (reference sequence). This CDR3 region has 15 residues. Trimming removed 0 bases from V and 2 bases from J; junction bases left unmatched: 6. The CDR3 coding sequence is TGTGCCTGGAGTGTACAAGCGGGAACTCAAGAGACCCAGTACTTC. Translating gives CAWSVQAGTQETQYF.

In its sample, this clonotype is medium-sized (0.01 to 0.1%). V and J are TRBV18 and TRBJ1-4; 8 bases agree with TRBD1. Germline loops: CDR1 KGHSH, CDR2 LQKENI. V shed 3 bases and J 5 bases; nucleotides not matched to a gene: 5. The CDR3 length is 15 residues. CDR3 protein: CASSPTGVRNEKLFF. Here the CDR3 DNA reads TGTGCCAGCTCACCGACAGGGGTCAGGAATGAAAAACTGTTTTTT.

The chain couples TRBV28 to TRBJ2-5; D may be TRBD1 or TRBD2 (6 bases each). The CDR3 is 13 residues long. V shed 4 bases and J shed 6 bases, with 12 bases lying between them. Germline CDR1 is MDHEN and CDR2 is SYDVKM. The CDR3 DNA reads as TGTGCCAGCAGTTGGGGGGCAACGAAGACCCAGTACTTC. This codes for CASSWGATKTQYF. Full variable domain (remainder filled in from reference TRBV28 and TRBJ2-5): DVKVTQSSRYLVKRTGEKVFLECVQDMDHENMFWYRQDPGLGLRLIYFSYDVKMKEKGDIPEGYSVSREKKERFSLILESASTNQTSMYLCASSWGATKTQYFGPGTRLLVL.

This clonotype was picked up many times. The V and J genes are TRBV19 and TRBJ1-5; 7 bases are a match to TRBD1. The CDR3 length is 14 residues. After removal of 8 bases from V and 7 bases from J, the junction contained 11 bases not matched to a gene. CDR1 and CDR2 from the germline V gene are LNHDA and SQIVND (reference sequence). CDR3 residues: CASQAGTAWQPQHF. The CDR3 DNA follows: TGTGCCAGTCAAGCCGGGACAGCATGGCAGCCCCAGCATTTT.

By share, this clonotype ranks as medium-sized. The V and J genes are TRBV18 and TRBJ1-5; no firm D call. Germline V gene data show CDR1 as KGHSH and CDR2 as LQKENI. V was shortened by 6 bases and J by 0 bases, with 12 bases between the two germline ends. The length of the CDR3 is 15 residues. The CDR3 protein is CASSPGGLSNQPQHF. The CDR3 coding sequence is TGTGCCAGCTCTCCGGGAGGTCTTAGCAATCAGCCCCAGCATTTT.

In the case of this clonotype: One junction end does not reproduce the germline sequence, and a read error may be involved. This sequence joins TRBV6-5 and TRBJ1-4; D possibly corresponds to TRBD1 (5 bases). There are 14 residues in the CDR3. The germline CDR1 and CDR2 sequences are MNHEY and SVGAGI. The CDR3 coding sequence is TGTGCAAGCAGTTACGATGATCTAAGGGGAAAAAGGGGTTTT. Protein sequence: CASSYDDLRGKRGF.

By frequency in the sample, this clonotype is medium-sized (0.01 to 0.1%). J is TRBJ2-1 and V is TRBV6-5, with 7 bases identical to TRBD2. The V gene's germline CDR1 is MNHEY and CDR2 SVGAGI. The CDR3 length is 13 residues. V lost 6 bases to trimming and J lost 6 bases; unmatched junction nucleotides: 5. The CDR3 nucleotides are TGTGCCAGCAGACCCCCGGGGGGCAATGAGCAGTTCTTC. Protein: CASRPPGGNEQFF.

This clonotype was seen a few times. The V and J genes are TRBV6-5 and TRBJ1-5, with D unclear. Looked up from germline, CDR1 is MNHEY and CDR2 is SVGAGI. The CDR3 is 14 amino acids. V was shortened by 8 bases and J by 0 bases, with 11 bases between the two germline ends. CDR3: CASRGPYSNQPQHF. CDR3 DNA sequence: TGTGCCAGCCGAGGACCATATAGCAATCAGCCCCAGCATTTT.

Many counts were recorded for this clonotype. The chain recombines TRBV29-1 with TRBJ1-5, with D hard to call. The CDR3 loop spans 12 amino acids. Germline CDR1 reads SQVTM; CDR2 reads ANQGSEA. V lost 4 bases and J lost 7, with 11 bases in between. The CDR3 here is CSVGEAMQPQHF. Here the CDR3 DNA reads TGCAGCGTTGGGGAGGCTATGCAGCCCCAGCATTTT.

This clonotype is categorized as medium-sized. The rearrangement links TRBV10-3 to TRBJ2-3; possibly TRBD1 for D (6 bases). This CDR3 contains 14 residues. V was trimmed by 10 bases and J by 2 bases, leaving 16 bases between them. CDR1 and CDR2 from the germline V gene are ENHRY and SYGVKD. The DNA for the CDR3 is TGTGCCACCACGGACAGAATTTTCACAGATACGCAGTATTTT. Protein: CATTDRIFTDTQYF.

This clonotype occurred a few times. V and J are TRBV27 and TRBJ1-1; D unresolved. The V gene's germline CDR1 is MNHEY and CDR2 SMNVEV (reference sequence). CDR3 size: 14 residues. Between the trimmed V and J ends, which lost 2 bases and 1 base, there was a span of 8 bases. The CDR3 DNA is TGTGCCAGCAGTTTAAAACCGCAGAACACTGAAGCTTTCTTT. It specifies CASSLKPQNTEAFF.

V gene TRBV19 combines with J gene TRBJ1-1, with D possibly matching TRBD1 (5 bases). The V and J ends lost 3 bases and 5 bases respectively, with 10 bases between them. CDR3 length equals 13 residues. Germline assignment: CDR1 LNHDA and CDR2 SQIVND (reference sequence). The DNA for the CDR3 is TGTGCCAGTAGTATTAGGGGAGGGACTGAAGCTTTCTTT. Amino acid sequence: CASSIRGGTEAFF.

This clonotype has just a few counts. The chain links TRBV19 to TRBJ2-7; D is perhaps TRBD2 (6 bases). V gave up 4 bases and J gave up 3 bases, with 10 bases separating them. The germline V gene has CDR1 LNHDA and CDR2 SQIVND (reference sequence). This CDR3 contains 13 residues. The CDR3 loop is CASSRGGLYEQYF. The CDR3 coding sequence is TGTGCCAGTAGTAGGGGAGGCCTCTACGAGCAGTACTTC.

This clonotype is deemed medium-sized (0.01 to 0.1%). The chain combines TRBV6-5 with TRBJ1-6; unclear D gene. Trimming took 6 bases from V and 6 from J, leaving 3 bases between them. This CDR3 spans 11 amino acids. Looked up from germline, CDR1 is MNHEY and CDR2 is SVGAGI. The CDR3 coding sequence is TGTGCCAGCAGAGGTAATTCACCCCTCCACTTT. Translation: CASRGNSPLHF.

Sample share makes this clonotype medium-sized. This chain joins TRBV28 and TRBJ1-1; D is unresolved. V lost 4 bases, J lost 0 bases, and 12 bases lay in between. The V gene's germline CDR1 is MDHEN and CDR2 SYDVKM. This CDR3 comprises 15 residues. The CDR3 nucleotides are TGTGCCAGCAGTTCGACCGAGTATATGAACACTGAAGCTTTCTTT. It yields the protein CASSSTEYMNTEAFF.

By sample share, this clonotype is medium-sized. The CDR3 sequence is CASSPYAPLEGINTEAFF. CDR3 nucleotides: TGTGCCAGCTCACCATATGCCCCGTTAGAGGGTATCAACACTGAAGCTTTCTTT. J is TRBJ1-1 and V is TRBV18; no definite D call. CDR1 is KGHSH, CDR2 LQKENI, per germline. CDR3 length equals 18 residues. The V end was cut by 2 bases, the J end by 2 bases, with 21 bases between.

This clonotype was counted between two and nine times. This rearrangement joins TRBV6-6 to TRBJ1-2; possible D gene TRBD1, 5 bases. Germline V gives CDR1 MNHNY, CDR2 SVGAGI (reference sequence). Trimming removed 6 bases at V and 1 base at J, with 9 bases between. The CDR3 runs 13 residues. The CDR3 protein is CASSVDSNYGYTF. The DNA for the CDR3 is TGTGCCAGCAGCGTCGACAGTAACTATGGCTACACCTTC.